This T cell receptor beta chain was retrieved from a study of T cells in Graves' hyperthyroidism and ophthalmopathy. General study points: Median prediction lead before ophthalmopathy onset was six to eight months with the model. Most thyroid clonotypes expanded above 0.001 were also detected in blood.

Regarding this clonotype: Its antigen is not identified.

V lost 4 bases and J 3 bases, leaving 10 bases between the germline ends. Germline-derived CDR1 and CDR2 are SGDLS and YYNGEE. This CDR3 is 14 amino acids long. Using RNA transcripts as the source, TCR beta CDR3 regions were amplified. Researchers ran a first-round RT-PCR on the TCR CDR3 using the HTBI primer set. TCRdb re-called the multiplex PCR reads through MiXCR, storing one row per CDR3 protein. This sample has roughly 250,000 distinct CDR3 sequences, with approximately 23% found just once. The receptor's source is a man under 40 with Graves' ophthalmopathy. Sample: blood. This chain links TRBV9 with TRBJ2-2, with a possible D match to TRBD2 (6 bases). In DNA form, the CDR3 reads TGTGCCAGCAGCACCGGGACTTACACCGGGGAGCTGTTTTTT. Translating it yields CASSTGTYTGELFF.